These 24 T cell receptor beta chains share one sample of origin, sequenced in a study of shared clonotypes between healthy human individuals. The data were produced by immunoSEQ multiplex PCR, yet TCRdb's version contains in-frame clones alone and is incomplete. This sample has around 1.9 million clones; about 93% occur once, and the top ten carry approximately 1.6%. CD8 cells regarded as naive lacked CD45RO, were positively chosen for CCR7, and omitted terminally differentiated effector memory CD45RA+ cells. The material sequenced was naive CD8+ T cells from PBMCs. Receptors were obtained from a man aged 18 to 29 in good health. Some clones in this sample may be carry-over from other donors' samples.

The V gene is TRBV28, the J gene TRBJ2-7; the D gene is possibly TRBD1 (6 bases). V lost 4 bases to trimming and J lost 7 bases, with 11 bases between them. This CDR3 spans 12 amino acids. CDR1 is MDHEN, CDR2 SYDVKM, per germline. The DNA for the CDR3 is TGTGCCAGCAGTTGGGACATTGAGGAGCAGTACTTC. It yields the protein CASSWDIEEQYF.

V usage is TRBV5-6 and J usage is TRBJ2-5, with TRBD2 matching 7 bases. V gave up 7 bases and J gave up 5 bases; unmatched junction bases: 5. Per the germline V gene, CDR1 is SGHDT and CDR2 is YYEEEE. The CDR3 is made up of 12 amino acids. CDR3 region: CASGEGSETQYF. DNA of the CDR3: TGTGCCAGCGGGGAGGGGTCGGAGACCCAGTACTTC.

Concerning this clone itself: The sample holds other DNA sequences that translate to the same CDR3. The chain has TRBV11-2 and TRBJ2-7; D unresolved. There are 13 residues in the CDR3. The germline V and J ends were trimmed by 1 base and 2 bases, with 6 bases remaining between them. Per germline, CDR1 SGHAT and CDR2 FQNNGV. CDR3 sequence reads: CASSLGLPYEQYF. The CDR3 region has the DNA TGTGCCAGCAGCTTAGGTTTACCCTACGAGCAGTACTTC.

The chain employs TRBV19 and TRBJ2-7; D possibly uses TRBD1 or TRBD2 (5 bases each). The CDR3 totals 16 residues. Germline values: CDR1 LNHDA, CDR2 SQIVND (reference sequence). Trimming stripped 3 bases from V and 0 bases from J, with 15 bases between. As DNA, the CDR3 is TGTGCCAGTAGTATTAATAGGGGACGGAGCTCCTACGAGCAGTACTTC. Translation: CASSINRGRSSYEQYF.

CDR3 protein: CASSQRASGGIGSGELFF. CDR3 sequence (DNA): TGCGCCAGCAGCCAGAGGGCGTCGGGAGGGATAGGGTCCGGGGAGCTGTTTTTT. The rearrangement uses TRBV4-1 and TRBJ2-2, with 8 nucleotides matching TRBD2. This CDR3 has 18 amino acids. Trimming took 3 bases from V and 6 from J; bases not matched to a gene: 15. Germline V gene data show CDR1 as MGHRA and CDR2 as YSYEKL.

The chain has TRBV19 and TRBJ1-5; D possibly corresponds to TRBD1 (6 bases). The CDR3 is 14 residues long. Per germline, CDR1 LNHDA and CDR2 SQIVND (reference sequence). V was cut by 11 bases and J by 5 bases, with 19 bases left in between. CDR3 loop: CAGSEWGADQPQHF. The CDR3 nucleotides are TGTGCCGGATCAGAATGGGGGGCGGATCAGCCCCAGCATTTT.

V usage is TRBV4-1 and J usage is TRBJ1-4; D perhaps matches TRBD1 (5 bases). CDR3 length equals 22 residues. CDR1 MGHRA and CDR2 YSYEKL come from the germline V gene. Trimming took 4 bases from V and 8 from J, leaving 38 bases between them. The CDR3 reads CASSPQTLELIGTTVEVEKLFF. The CDR3 DNA reads as TGCGCCAGCAGCCCCCAAACTCTGGAATTAATCGGGACGACCGTCGAGGTCGAAAAACTGTTTTTT.

The rearrangement joins TRBV27 to TRBJ2-7, with 10 bases that match TRBD1. The V segment lost 3 bases and the J segment 5 bases; nucleotides outside the gene matches: 10. CDR3 length equals 16 residues. Per germline, CDR1 MNHEY and CDR2 SMNVEV (reference sequence). In DNA, the CDR3 is TGTGCCAGCAGTTTGTTATCGACAGGGGGCTCTGACGAGCAGTACTTC. Residues: CASSLLSTGGSDEQYF.

A remark on this clone: The sample carries other DNA sequences with the same CDR3. The chain is built from TRBV9 and TRBJ2-7; 10 bases line up with TRBD1. Germline V gives CDR1 SGDLS, CDR2 YYNGEE. With V trimmed by 4 bases and J by 3 bases, 4 bases remained unmatched. CDR3 size: 14 residues. The CDR3 coding sequence is TGTGCCAGCAGCCCTAGGACAGGGGGCTACGAGCAGTACTTC. As protein: CASSPRTGGYEQYF.

The chain links TRBV27 to TRBJ2-7; TRBD2 agrees at 15 bases. The CDR3 has 16 residues. CDR1 and CDR2 from the germline V gene are MNHEY and SMNVEV (reference sequence). The V segment lost 3 bases and the J segment 2 bases; nucleotides outside the gene matches: 2. CDR3 DNA sequence: TGTGCCAGCAGTTTGAGGACTAGCGGGAGGGCCTACGAGCAGTACTTC. Its protein product is CASSLRTSGRAYEQYF.

The rearrangement uses TRBV28 and TRBJ2-3; 12 bases are a match to TRBD2. The CDR3 extends over 17 amino acids. Germline V CDR1 and CDR2: MDHEN, SYDVKM. The J segment lost 2 bases and the V segment lost 7 bases, leaving 10 bases of the junction unmatched. The CDR3 region has the DNA TGTGCCAGCAATCTCCTAGGACTAGCGGGAATCACAGATACGCAGTATTTT. Encoded protein: CASNLLGLAGITDTQYF. The full variable domain, its missing parts supplied by reference TRBV28 and TRBJ2-3, is DVKVTQSSRYLVKRTGEKVFLECVQDMDHENMFWYRQDPGLGLRLIYFSYDVKMKEKGDIPEGYSVSREKKERFSLILESASTNQTSMYLCASNLLGLAGITDTQYFGPGTRLTVL.

The gene calls are TRBV2 and TRBJ2-7; TRBD2 matches at 8 bases. Germline assignment: CDR1 SNHLY and CDR2 FYNNEI. With 0 bases clipped from V and 3 bases from J, the junction kept 7 bases outside the gene matches. There are 16 residues in the CDR3. The CDR3 sequence is CASSEAWAGGIYEQYF. The DNA for the CDR3 is TGTGCCAGCAGTGAAGCGTGGGCGGGAGGCATCTACGAGCAGTACTTC.

The chain carries TRBV16 and TRBJ1-1; no firm D call. The CDR3 is 12 amino acids. Germline values: CDR1 KGHSY, CDR2 FQNENV. V was trimmed by 7 bases and J by 1 base, leaving 7 bases between them. The CDR3 is CASIPGNTEAFF. CDR3 sequence (DNA): TGTGCCAGCATCCCGGGGAACACTGAAGCTTTCTTT.

The chain combines TRBV2 with TRBJ2-7; TRBD1 matches at 9 bases. Trimming at V came to 6 bases and at J to 5 bases, leaving 5 bases not matched to a gene. The germline CDR1 and CDR2 sequences are SNHLY and FYNNEI. The CDR3 extends over 13 amino acids. The CDR3 bases are TGTGCCAGCAGGGGGACAGGGTTTAACGAGCAGTACTTC. Translation gives CASRGTGFNEQYF. The whole variable domain, filled in from reference TRBV2 and TRBJ2-7, reads EPEVTQTPSHQVTQMGQEVILRCVPISNHLYFYWYRQILGQKVEFLVSFYNNEISEKSEIFDDQFSVERPDGSNFTLKIRSTKLEDSAMYFCASRGTGFNEQYFGPGTRLTVT.

The rearrangement joins TRBV5-1 to TRBJ2-2, with a weak D call TRBD2 (5 bases). The ends were cut back, 4 bases at V and 7 bases at J, with 14 bases in the middle. Germline V CDR1 and CDR2: SGHRS, YFSETQ. The CDR3 loop spans 14 amino acids. DNA of the CDR3: TGCGCCAGCAGCAGAGACTCTCGGGACGGGGAGCTGTTTTTT. It codes for CASSRDSRDGELFF.

The chain employs TRBV7-2 and TRBJ1-5; D is unresolved. Germline V lookup: CDR1 SGHTA, CDR2 FQGNSA. The germline V and J ends were trimmed by 3 bases and 0 bases, with 9 bases remaining between them. CDR3 length: 15 amino acids. The CDR3 protein is CASSLGVYSNQPQHF. The CDR3 DNA reads as TGTGCCAGCAGCTTGGGAGTTTATAGCAATCAGCCCCAGCATTTT. The variable domain in full, with the rest retrieved from reference TRBV7-2 and TRBJ1-5, is GAGVSQSPSNKVTEKGKDVELRCDPISGHTALYWYRQSLGQGLEFLIYFQGNSAPDKSGLPSDRFSAERTGGSVSTLTIQRTQQEDSAVYLCASSLGVYSNQPQHFGDGTRLSIL.

The chain uses TRBV7-9 and TRBJ2-7; 9 bases agree with TRBD1. This CDR3 comprises 16 residues. Germline CDR1 and CDR2: SEHNR and FQNEAQ (reference sequence). The J segment lost 3 bases and the V segment lost 7 bases, leaving 13 bases of the junction unmatched. Written as DNA, the CDR3 is TGTGCCAGCATCGCGTACAGGCCGGGACAGGGCTACGAGCAGTACTTC. Translation gives CASIAYRPGQGYEQYF. The entire variable domain, with the rest obtained from reference TRBV7-9 and TRBJ2-7, is as follows: DTGVSQNPRHKITKRGQNVTFRCDPISEHNRLYWYRQTLGQGPEFLTYFQNEAQLEKSRLLSDRFSAERPKGSFSTLEIQRTEQGDSAMYLCASIAYRPGQGYEQYFGPGTRLTVT.

This clone came up once. Other DNA sequences in this specimen translate into the identical CDR3. The J gene is TRBJ2-5, the V gene TRBV4-1, with D perhaps being TRBD1 or TRBD2 (5 bases each). The CDR3 totals 14 residues. Trimming took off 2 bases at V and 2 bases at J, with 9 bases between the two ends. Germline CDR1 and CDR2: MGHRA and YSYEKL. The CDR3 sequence is CASSQSGRQETQYF. The CDR3 DNA reads TGCGCCAGCAGCCAATCGGGGCGGCAAGAGACCCAGTACTTC.

The rearrangement links TRBV7-9 to TRBJ2-5, with TRBD2 identical over 9 bases. The CDR3 contains 14 residues. Germline trimming cut 5 bases from V and 4 bases from J; bases unmatched to any gene: 5. Germline assignment: CDR1 SEHNR and CDR2 FQNEAQ (reference sequence). The CDR3 region is CASSEISGRETQYF. The CDR3 DNA follows: TGTGCCAGCAGCGAAATTAGCGGGAGAGAGACCCAGTACTTC.

The gene calls are TRBV15 and TRBJ2-1, with 8 nucleotides matching TRBD2. The V segment lost 3 bases and the J segment 5 bases; nucleotides outside the gene matches: 15. Germline V gives CDR1 LNHNV, CDR2 YYDKDF (reference sequence). There are 18 residues in the CDR3. CDR3 DNA: TGTGCCACCAGCAGTCCTGTAGCTAGGACTAGCCTACACAATGAGCAGTTCTTC. Amino acid sequence: CATSSPVARTSLHNEQFF.

The chain couples TRBV4-1 to TRBJ1-4; D not certain. CDR1 is MGHRA, CDR2 YSYEKL, per germline. V was trimmed by 2 bases and J by 8 bases, leaving 9 bases between them. The CDR3 is 13 residues long. The CDR3 DNA follows: TGCGCCAGCAGCCAACGTGTTCGCGAAAAACTGTTTTTT. It is translated as CASSQRVREKLFF.

The chain combines TRBV7-8 with TRBJ1-5; D possibly corresponds to TRBD1 (5 bases). This CDR3 has 17 amino acids. Germline CDR1 is SGHVS and CDR2 is FQNEAQ. Trimming removed 5 bases at V and 0 bases at J, with 17 bases between. The CDR3, as DNA: TGTGCCAGCAGCCCCCTATTTTGGGGGAGTAGCAATCAGCCCCAGCATTTT. It yields the protein CASSPLFWGSSNQPQHF.

This sequence joins TRBV9 and TRBJ2-1; 7 nucleotides line up with TRBD2. CDR1 SGDLS and CDR2 YYNGEE come from the germline V gene. V trimming: 1 base; J trimming: 8 bases; junction bases outside the gene matches: 9. The CDR3 has 15 amino acids. The DNA for the CDR3 is TGTGCCAGCAGCGTATGGCGGGAGTGGGTCGATGAGCAGTTCTTC. Residues: CASSVWREWVDEQFF.

The chain recombines TRBV7-3 with TRBJ2-5; D gene unclear. CDR1 and CDR2 from the germline V gene are SGHTA and FQGTGA. The CDR3 contains 13 residues. Trimming shortened V by 4 bases and J by 7 bases, and 13 bases separated the two germline ends. In nucleotides, the CDR3 is TGTGCCAGCAGCTCTACTGGCCTAGGGACCCAGTACTTC. Translated: CASSSTGLGTQYF.